Listed here is a single T cell receptor beta chain. The antigen is undetermined. PCR used 60 Vbeta primers and 13 Jbeta primers. Assay: immunoSEQ multiplex PCR; the TCRdb copy retains only in-frame clones and omits some. The sample records about 100,000 clones, approximately 77% being singletons. The data belong to a study of cytomegalovirus exposure and HLA in healthy donors. Findings of the study overall: Using a false discovery rate of 0.05, a later analysis showed that 16,951 TCR beta sequences were associated with HLA alleles.

The CDR3 extends over 15 amino acids. Trimming pared 3 bases from V and 5 bases from J, leaving 16 bases between. In germline, CDR1 is SGHTA, CDR2 FQGNSA. The chain employs TRBV7-2 and TRBJ2-5, with D possibly TRBD2 on 6 matching bases. Sequencing was done on a sample of PBMCs. This TCR was sampled from a male donor in good health and CMV-seropositive. The chain's CDR3 is CASSLGLPVVETQYF. The CDR3 DNA is TGTGCCAGCAGCTTGGGACTTCCCGTAGTGGAGACCCAGTACTTC. The entire variable domain, with the rest obtained from reference TRBV7-2 and TRBJ2-5, is as follows: GAGVSQSPSNKVTEKGKDVELRCDPISGHTALYWYRQSLGQGLEFLIYFQGNSAPDKSGLPSDRFSAERTGGSVSTLTIQRTQQEDSAVYLCASSLGLPVVETQYFGPGTRLLVL.